These 13 T cell receptor beta chains came from one sample sequenced in a study of cytomegalovirus exposure and HLA in healthy donors. Use of 60 Vbeta and 13 Jbeta primers characterized the PCR. Clones were sequenced by immunoSEQ multiplex PCR, and TCRdb holds only the in-frame ones, with some missing. Among 65,000 to 90,000 clones listed, roughly 75% were seen once. The sample comprised PBMCs. The receptors derive from a man in his sixties in good health and CMV-seronegative.

This chain links TRBV5-1 with TRBJ2-2, with 12 bases matching TRBD1. The germline CDR1 and CDR2 sequences are SGHRS and YFSETQ. With V trimmed by 4 bases and J by 6 bases, 4 bases remained unmatched. The CDR3 has 15 amino acids. The chain's CDR3 is CASSTGQGASGELFF. The CDR3 coding sequence is TGCGCCAGCAGCACGGGACAGGGGGCGTCCGGGGAGCTGTTTTTT. The variable domain in full, completed from reference TRBV5-1 and TRBJ2-2, reads KAGVTQTPRYLIKTRGQQVTLSCSPISGHRSVSWYQQTPGQGLQFLFEYFSETQRNKGNFPGRFSGRQFSNSRSEMNVSTLELGDSALYLCASSTGQGASGELFFGEGSRLTVL.

The chain combines TRBV7-3 with TRBJ2-3; TRBD2 matches 12 bases. The CDR3 loop spans 16 amino acids. Germline trimming cut 5 bases from V and 6 bases from J; bases unmatched to any gene: 9. CDR1 SGHTA and CDR2 FQGTGA come from the germline V gene. CDR3 loop: CASSPPTSGGKDTQYF. CDR3 nucleotides: TGTGCCAGCAGCCCCCCGACTAGCGGGGGAAAGGATACGCAGTATTTT.

This clone was found a few times. The genes are TRBV6-1 and TRBJ1-5, with 9 bases fitting TRBD1. Trimming took 7 bases from V and 7 from J; bases not matched to a gene: 5. The CDR3 has 13 amino acids. The germline CDR1 and CDR2 sequences are MNHNS and SASEGT. The CDR3 is CASTWDRDQPQHF. The CDR3 DNA sequence: TGTGCCAGCACCTGGGACAGGGACCAGCCCCAGCATTTT.

The gene calls are TRBV7-3 and TRBJ2-5, with 8 bases fitting TRBD2. CDR1 and CDR2 (germline): SGHTA, FQGTGA. The CDR3 runs to 15 residues. J gave up 3 bases and V 2 bases, and 5 bases lay outside the gene matches. The chain's CDR3 is CASSLDRGGKETQYF. The CDR3 DNA follows: TGTGCCAGCAGCTTAGATCGGGGGGGCAAAGAGACCCAGTACTTC.

The chain couples TRBV4-2 to TRBJ2-5, with 9 bases fitting TRBD1. Matching the DNA end better, TRBJ2-7 makes the J call doubtful. Per germline, CDR1 LGHNA and CDR2 YNFKEQ. The CDR3 spans 16 residues. The CDR3 sequence is CASSQEDRGGSYEQYF. DNA of the CDR3: TGTGCCAGCAGCCAAGAGGACAGGGGAGGTTCCTACGAGCAGTACTTC.

The chain employs TRBV30 and TRBJ1-2; no clear D. Trimming took 2 bases from V and 4 from J, leaving 14 bases between them. CDR1 is GTSNPN, CDR2 SVGIG, per germline (reference sequence). This CDR3 spans 14 amino acids. The chain's CDR3 is CAWSPPLASYGYTF. The CDR3 nucleotides read TGTGCCTGGAGTCCCCCTCTGGCCAGCTATGGCTACACCTTC. Filled out from reference TRBV30 and TRBJ1-2, the complete variable domain reads SQTIHQWPATLVQPVGSPLSLECTVEGTSNPNLYWYRQAAGRGLQLLFYSVGIGQISSEVPQNLSASRPQDRQFILSSKKLLLSDSGFYLCAWSPPLASYGYTFGSGTRLTVV.

V and J are TRBV7-9 and TRBJ1-1; no definite D call. The ends were cut back, 5 bases at V and 8 bases at J, with 15 bases in the middle. The germline V gene has CDR1 SEHNR and CDR2 FQNEAQ (reference sequence). The CDR3 spans 13 residues. The CDR3 sequence is CASSLEGAGEAFF. CDR3 sequence (DNA): TGTGCCAGCAGCCTAGAGGGAGCAGGCGAAGCTTTCTTT.

The chain carries TRBV11-2 and TRBJ1-1; no definite D call. Germline-derived CDR1 and CDR2 are SGHAT and FQNNGV. The CDR3 consists of 14 residues. V was cut by 4 bases and J by 8 bases, with 17 bases left in between. CDR3 coding DNA: TGTGCCAGCAGCTCCTCTGGCGGGGAAGGCGAAGCTTTCTTT. It yields the protein CASSSSGGEGEAFF.

The chain joins TRBV2 to TRBJ2-7; tentative D call: TRBD1 (5 bases). Germline CDR1 is SNHLY and CDR2 is FYNNEI. V was pared by 3 bases and J by 3 bases, with 12 bases between. CDR3 length: 14 residues. CDR3 sequence (DNA): TGTGCCAGCAGTGAGGCGGCAGGGATCTACGAGCAGTACTTC. Protein: CASSEAAGIYEQYF.

In the case of this clone: This same CDR3 is encoded by further DNA sequences in the sample. The rearrangement links TRBV5-6 to TRBJ2-7; 12 bases are shared with TRBD1. This CDR3 is 18 amino acids long. From germline, CDR1 is SGHDT and CDR2 YYEEEE. V lost 0 bases to trimming and J lost 0 bases; unmatched junction nucleotides: 7. CDR3 bases: TGTGCCAGCAGCTTGGAGGGACAGGGGGCCCAGGTCTCCTACGAGCAGTACTTC. It encodes CASSLEGQGAQVSYEQYF.

Comment on this clone: Other DNA sequences in the same sample also yield this CDR3. V and J are TRBV4-1 and TRBJ2-5, with 10 bases aligning to TRBD2. V lost 4 bases, J lost 4 bases, and 6 bases stayed unmatched. The CDR3 contains 15 residues. Germline CDR1 is MGHRA and CDR2 is YSYEKL. The CDR3 reads CASSLSGGAGETQYF. CDR3 nucleotide sequence: TGCGCCAGCAGCCTAAGCGGGGGGGCCGGAGAGACCCAGTACTTC.

This chain links TRBV10-3 with TRBJ1-3; D gene ambiguous. CDR1 is ENHRY and CDR2 is SYGVKD in the germline V gene. The CDR3 is 16 amino acids. V dropped 2 bases and J dropped 7 bases, with 18 bases sitting between them. CDR3 region: CAISEPRVGSRNTIYF. Written as DNA, the CDR3 is TGTGCCATCAGTGAGCCGAGGGTAGGGTCTCGTAACACCATATATTTT.

The CDR3 reads CAISTLGGETQYF. CDR3 in DNA: TGTGCCATCAGCACATTGGGGGGAGAGACCCAGTACTTC. The J gene is TRBJ2-5, the V gene TRBV10-3; perhaps TRBD2 as D (6 bases). The CDR3 covers 13 residues. Per germline, CDR1 ENHRY and CDR2 SYGVKD. V was cut by 6 bases and J by 4 bases, with 12 bases left in between.